This T cell receptor beta chain stems from a study of technical replicates of blood from a handful of donors. The method was immunoSEQ multiplex PCR; TCRdb's version includes in-frame clones alone and lacks a portion of them. The table shows about 80,000 clones, with 85% to 95% occurring only once. The CDR3 runs to 16 residues. Unmatched junction bases numbered 10, after V lost 4 bases and J lost 2 bases. Germline V gives CDR1 MNHEY, CDR2 SMNVEV (reference sequence). Sequencing used T cells isolated from PBMCs. The gene calls are TRBV27 and TRBJ2-7; 8 positions match TRBD1. This clonotype was obtained from a human donor in good health. The CDR3 region is CASSYSLGTGAYEQYF. In nucleotides, the CDR3 is TGTGCCAGCAGTTATAGCCTCGGGACAGGAGCCTACGAGCAGTACTTC.